Below are 21 T cell receptor beta chains sequenced from a single sample in a study of tumor and adjacent non-tumor tissue in lung cancer. This sample's RNA came from whole unsorted tissue. A modified ARM-PCR protocol with three rounds of nested PCR amplified TCRbeta. TCRdb re-called the multiplex PCR reads with MiXCR, one entry per CDR3 protein. The sample holds 70,000 or so distinct CDR3 sequences, about 60% seen once. The sample comprised lung tumor tissue. These TCRs come from a man in his fifties or sixties with non-small cell lung cancer.

In its sample, this clonotype was seen a few times. A much larger clone differs from this one at a single base, so this may be a read error. This chain joins TRBV28 and TRBJ2-7; D is unclear. The CDR3 is 14 amino acids. Germline V gives CDR1 MDHEN, CDR2 SYDVKM. The germline V and J ends were trimmed by 6 bases and 4 bases, with 16 bases remaining between them. The CDR3: CASSLRESKYEQYF. CDR3 DNA: TGTGCCAGCAGCCTAAGGGAATCAAAGTACGAGCAGTACTTC. The full variable domain, in which reference TRBV28 and TRBJ2-7 provide the parts outside the CDR3, is DVKVTQSSRYLVKRTGEKVFLECVQDMDHENMFWYRQDPGLGLRLIYFSYDVKMKEKGDIPEGYSVSREKKERFSLILESASTNQTSMYLCASSLRESKYEQYFGPGTRLTVT.

This clonotype was seen only a few times. This CDR3 reads CASTTYTELSKDTEAFF. DNA of the CDR3: TGTGCCAGCACCACCTACACAGAGCTCAGTAAGGACACTGAAGCTTTCTTT. The chain recombines TRBV12-3 or TRBV12-4 with TRBJ1-1, with D uncertain. This CDR3 has 17 amino acids. V was clipped by 7 bases and J by 3 bases, with 24 bases between them.

J is TRBJ2-1 and V is TRBV20-1; 8 bases align to TRBD2. The CDR3 runs to 17 residues. The V and J ends lost 3 bases and 5 bases, in that order; junction bases with no gene match: 15. The germline V gene encodes CDR1 DFQATT and CDR2 SNEGSKA (reference sequence). The chain's CDR3 is CSASSPAPGRVNNEQFF. As DNA, the CDR3 is TGCAGTGCTAGTTCCCCCGCTCCCGGGAGGGTTAACAATGAGCAGTTCTTC.

V usage is TRBV12-3 or TRBV12-4 and J usage is TRBJ1-2; D unresolved. The germline V and J ends were trimmed by 4 bases and 5 bases, with 8 bases remaining between them. CDR3 length equals 12 residues. This CDR3 is CASSSSGYGYTF. CDR3 bases: TGTGCCAGCAGTTCCTCAGGTTATGGCTACACCTTC.

Turning to this clonotype: At one end the junction does not follow the germline gene, possibly because of a read error. The chain carries TRBV11-2 and TRBJ1-6; D ambiguous. This CDR3 is 14 amino acids long. Looked up from germline, CDR1 is SGHAT and CDR2 is FQNNGV. The CDR3 DNA sequence: TGTGCCGGCAGCTGCGGACCGGGGAATTCACCCCTCCACTTT. Protein: CAGSCGPGNSPLHF.

At least ten counts were recorded for this clonotype. The V call is TRBV20-1, the J call TRBJ2-3; D remains unclear. Germline CDR1 and CDR2: DFQATT and SNEGSKA (reference sequence). V was cut by 6 bases and J by 14 bases, with 21 bases left in between. The CDR3 loop spans 12 amino acids. The CDR3 nucleotides read TGCAGTGCCGGTTCTGACTCCCTGTCGGTGTATTTT. Its translation: CSAGSDSLSVYF.

On this clonotype: A much larger clone is a single base away; this may be a read error. The chain employs TRBV12-3 or TRBV12-4 and TRBJ2-6; 10 bases agree with TRBD1. This CDR3 spans 20 amino acids. CDR3 protein: CVSSLAQGQGTRSGADVLTF. CDR3 sequence (DNA): TGTGTCAGCAGTTTAGCCCAGGGACAGGGGACTCGCTCTGGGGCCGACGTCCTGACTTTC.

With regard to this clonotype: A much larger clone differs from this one at a single base, so this may be a read error. The CDR3: CASSVGTVNNEQFF. CDR3 DNA sequence: TGTGCCAGCAGTGTGGGTACAGTGAACAATGAGCAGTTCTTC. The chain links TRBV6-1 to TRBJ2-1; D unclear. CDR1 and CDR2 from the germline V gene are MNHNS and SASEGT. V dropped 4 bases and J dropped 5 bases, with 12 bases sitting between them. The CDR3 length is 14 residues.

Ten or more counts support this clonotype. CDR3 DNA sequence: TGTGCCAGCAGCCCATATACAGGGTACGCCGAGCAGTACTTC. Protein sequence: CASSPYTGYAEQYF. The chain links TRBV5-6 to TRBJ2-7, with a possible D match to TRBD1 (6 bases). CDR3 length equals 14 residues. CDR1 is SGHDT, CDR2 YYEEEE, per germline. Trimming left V 4 bases short and J 6 bases short, with 17 bases between.

This clonotype was counted only a few times. The chain has TRBV7-9 and TRBJ1-1; D is perhaps TRBD1 (5 bases). The V end lost 6 bases, the J end lost 5 bases, and 13 bases lay between the germline ends. Germline V lookup: CDR1 SEHNR, CDR2 FQNEAQ (reference sequence). This CDR3 has 13 amino acids. As DNA, the CDR3 is TGTGCCAGCAGAGAGATGGGGGAGACTGAAGCTTTCTTT. Translating it yields CASREMGETEAFF.

Concerning this clonotype: One end of the junction does not line up with germline, which may come from a read error. The rearrangement links TRBV5-1 to TRBJ1-3, with D maybe TRBD1 (6 bases). Germline-derived CDR1 and CDR2 are SGHRS and YFSETQ. This CDR3 has 15 residues. The CDR3 loop is CASSLAPGAGNTISF. CDR3 DNA: TGCGCCAGCAGCTTGGCCCCGGGGGCAGGAAACACCATATCTTTT.

This rearrangement joins TRBV18 to TRBJ2-3; 9 bases line up with TRBD1. Germline assignment: CDR1 KGHSH and CDR2 LQKENI. Germline trimming cut 6 bases from V and 6 bases from J; bases unmatched to any gene: 4. There are 13 residues in the CDR3. DNA of the CDR3: TGTGCCAGCTCCGGACAGGGGCGCGATACGCAGTATTTT. As protein: CASSGQGRDTQYF. Variable domain in full (rest from reference TRBV18 and TRBJ2-3): NAGVMQNPRHLVRRRGQEARLRCSPMKGHSHVYWYRQLPEEGLKFMVYLQKENIIDESGMPKERFSAEFPKEGPSILRIQQVVRGDSAAYFCASSGQGRDTQYFGPGTRLTVL.

At least ten counts were recorded for this clonotype. The genes are TRBV6-1 and TRBJ2-2, with D uncertain. With 4 bases removed from V and 4 bases from J, the gap between germline ends came to 16 bases. Germline CDR1 reads MNHNS; CDR2 reads SASEGT. This CDR3 comprises 16 residues. CDR3 DNA sequence: TGTGCCAGCAGTGGGGGATGGAGCTCTTCCACCGGGGAGCTGTTTTTT. As protein: CASSGGWSSSTGELFF.

In its sample, this clonotype was seen many times. The chain recombines TRBV10-3 with TRBJ2-5; TRBD1 or TRBD2 may be the D gene (5 bases each). V dropped 10 bases and J dropped 5 bases, with 17 bases sitting between them. CDR1 and CDR2 from the germline V gene are ENHRY and SYGVKD. This CDR3 has 13 amino acids. The CDR3 bases are TGTGCCACCCGGTGGGACCGGACGGAGACCCAGTACTTC. Translated: CATRWDRTETQYF.

On this clonotype itself: One junction end does not reproduce the germline sequence, and a read error may be involved. This chain uses TRBV6-5 with TRBJ1-2, with D possibly being TRBD1 (5 bases). The CDR3 has 17 residues. Germline assignment: CDR1 MNHEY and CDR2 SVGAGI. The CDR3 spells CVSSYSFWGSVNYGYNF. CDR3 bases: TGTGTCAGCAGTTACTCTTTCTGGGGCAGCGTTAACTATGGCTACAACTTC.

This clonotype was seen repeatedly, ten times or more. The chain is built from TRBV5-6 and TRBJ2-7, with a tentative D call TRBD2 (5 bases). CDR1 SGHDT and CDR2 YYEEEE come from the germline V gene. The CDR3 is made up of 12 amino acids. Trimming took off 4 bases at V and 4 bases at J, with 9 bases between the two ends. CDR3 in DNA: TGTGCCAGCAGCGCACTAGGGTACGAGCAGTACTTC. Translating it yields CASSALGYEQYF.

This clonotype was observed many times. The chain is built from TRBV20-1 and TRBJ2-7; TRBD2 agrees at 8 bases. After removal of 6 bases from V and 5 bases from J, the junction contained 12 bases not matched to a gene. Germline CDR1 and CDR2: DFQATT and SNEGSKA (reference sequence). The CDR3 is 14 amino acids. DNA of the CDR3: TGCAGTGCGCATTTAGCGGGAAGGATCCACGAGCAGTACTTC. Encoded protein: CSAHLAGRIHEQYF.

On this clonotype itself: A much larger clonotype is one base distant, so this may be a read error. The chain combines TRBV6-1 with TRBJ2-2; 10 bases map to TRBD2. Germline V lookup: CDR1 MNHNS, CDR2 SASEGT. CDR3 length: 19 amino acids. CDR3 nucleotides: TGTGCCAGCAGTGAGTCTAGCGGGAGCCTTTTGTCGAACACCGGGGAGCTGCTTTTT. It specifies CASSESSGSLLSNTGELLF.

On this clonotype itself: Since a much larger clone is just one base distant, this may be a read error. V usage is TRBV24-1 and J usage is TRBJ2-5; possibly TRBD2 for D (5 bases). Germline CDR1 and CDR2: KGHDR and SFDVKD. The CDR3 totals 15 residues. Trimming stripped 6 bases from V and 7 bases from J, with 20 bases between. The CDR3 DNA reads as TGTGCCACCAGTCCCCGGGGTGCGGAGTCAGGGACCCAGTACTTC. This translates into CATSPRGAESGTQYF.

As regards this clonotype: The germline gene is not matched at one end of the junction; a read error may be the cause. The chain couples TRBV11-2 to TRBJ1-6; unclear D gene. Germline V gene lookup returns CDR1 SGHAT and CDR2 FQNNGV. The CDR3 has 15 amino acids. CDR3 sequence reads: CASSLSFLTNSPLRF. The DNA for the CDR3 is TGTGCCAGCAGCTTAAGTTTTCTGACGAATTCACCCCTCCGCTTT.

In regard to this clonotype: This may be a read error, as it is one base from a much larger clone. V gene TRBV12-3 or TRBV12-4 combines with J gene TRBJ2-7; 11 positions match TRBD1. The CDR3 spans 13 residues. Germline trimming cut 7 bases from V and 6 bases from J; bases unmatched to any gene: 5. The CDR3 region is CASTFGTGGEQYF. DNA of the CDR3: TGTGCCAGCACTTTCGGGACAGGGGGCGAGCAGTACTTC.